The 8 T cell receptor beta chains presented below share a single source sample, sequenced in a study of vaccination and CD4 T cells after COVID-19. Cultured CD4+ T cells had their DNA profiled by the Oncomine TCR Beta short-read assay. TCRdb used MiXCR to reprocess the PCR reads, holding one entry per CDR3 protein. The data contain roughly 3,800 distinct CDR3 sequences, over 15% of them seen just once; the ten biggest clones take up approximately 27%. Their cognate antigens are unknown. As for treatment: roughly 11-day PBMC culture with coronavirus spike peptide pools or control peptides (ViraFEST assay). The source material was CD4+ T cells from blood, cultured in vitro. The receptors shown here come from a human donor who had recovered from COVID-19.

The gene calls are TRBV5-1 and TRBJ2-3; perhaps TRBD2 as D (6 bases). Germline CDR1 and CDR2: SGHRS and YFSETQ. Trimming took off 2 bases at V and 0 bases at J, with 10 bases between the two ends. CDR3 size: 15 residues. Here the CDR3 reads CASSLGGTSTDTQYF. In DNA, the CDR3 is TGCGCCAGCAGCTTAGGAGGGACTAGCACAGATACGCAGTATTTT.

This clonotype was seen a few times. The genes are TRBV7-9 and TRBJ1-2, with 9 bases fitting TRBD1. The germline gives CDR1 SEHNR, CDR2 FQNEAQ (reference sequence). This CDR3 is 14 amino acids long. V was clipped by 5 bases and J by 4 bases; unmatched bases: 5. The CDR3 region is CASSPGTGIYGYTF. The CDR3 region has the DNA TGTGCCAGCAGCCCCGGGACAGGGATCTATGGCTACACCTTC.

The chain recombines TRBV11-1 with TRBJ1-4; D uncertain. CDR3 length equals 15 residues. The germline CDR1 and CDR2 sequences are SGHAT and FQDESV (reference sequence). Deletions cut 5 bases from V and 3 bases from J, with 13 bases between. CDR3 loop: CASSRGDIANEKLFF. The CDR3 bases are TGTGCCAGCAGCCGAGGAGATATAGCTAATGAAAAACTGTTTTTT. Based on the CDR3 plus reference TRBV11-1 and TRBJ1-4, the full variable domain is EAEVAQSPRYKITEKSQAVAFWCDPISGHATLYWYRQILGQGPELLVQFQDESVVDDSQLPKDRFSAERLKGVDSTLKIQPAELGDSAMYLCASSRGDIANEKLFFGSGTQLSVL.

The rearrangement joins TRBV30 to TRBJ1-1, with no clear D. V dropped 1 base and J dropped 0 bases, with 6 bases sitting between them. The CDR3 is 13 residues long. In germline, CDR1 is GTSNPN, CDR2 SVGIG (reference sequence). The CDR3 protein is CAWSAGMNTEAFF. The CDR3 DNA reads as TGTGCCTGGAGTGCGGGGATGAACACTGAAGCTTTCTTT.

This clonotype is deemed medium-sized. The rearrangement uses TRBV6-1 and TRBJ2-5; D remains unclear. Germline-derived CDR1 and CDR2 are MNHNS and SASEGT. The germline V and J ends were trimmed by 8 bases and 3 bases, with 10 bases remaining between them. This CDR3 contains 12 residues. The CDR3 region has the DNA TGTGCCAGCTCGAGAGGTGAAGAGACCCAGTACTTC. Its protein product is CASSRGEETQYF.

The chain links TRBV10-3 to TRBJ1-1; TRBD1 matches 9 bases. The CDR3 sequence is 12 residues long. J lost 5 bases, V lost 11 bases, and 6 bases had no gene match. Germline CDR1 reads ENHRY; CDR2 reads SYGVKD. Here the CDR3 DNA reads TGTGCCTCGGGACAGGGAAGGACTGAAGCTTTCTTT. It codes for CASGQGRTEAFF.

This clonotype was detected only a few times. The chain combines TRBV7-9 with TRBJ2-5, with D uncertain. Trimming stripped 1 base from V and 7 bases from J, with 4 bases between. This CDR3 spans 11 amino acids. Germline V gives CDR1 SEHNR, CDR2 FQNEAQ (reference sequence). DNA of the CDR3: TGTGCCAGCAGCTTAGAGGGGACCCAGTACTTC. This codes for CASSLEGTQYF.

The rearrangement joins TRBV6-1 to TRBJ2-7; 9 bases align to TRBD1. The germline gives CDR1 MNHNS, CDR2 SASEGT. The CDR3 loop spans 13 amino acids. The ends lost 6 bases at V and 1 base at J; junction bases unmatched: 1. CDR3 amino acids: CASRGTGSYEQYF. In DNA form, the CDR3 reads TGTGCCAGCAGAGGGACAGGGTCCTACGAGCAGTACTTC.